This T cell receptor (beta chain) was found in a study of T cell responses to AZD1222 COVID-19 vaccine. Regarding the study as a whole: Nearly half of spike-specific TCRs reportedly target variant regions that are unmutated in the B.1.351 and B.1.1.7 variants. Along spike, vaccine-associated CD4 TCRs were found throughout, with dominance at 160-218 and 743-854. Seropositive at baseline were only 5 to 7 AZD1222 recipients.

Germline lookup yields CDR1 MNHNS and CDR2 SASEGT. This CDR3 has 14 amino acids. The V gene end was trimmed by 3 bases and the J gene end by 1 base; junction bases not matched to a gene: 3. Using immunoSEQ multiplex PCR, the repertoire was profiled, and TCRdb retains in-frame clones only, with some absent. The table includes more than 70,000 clones, 70% to 90% detected once. Note on this clone: The antigen is not known.

This clonotype was obtained from an adult in good health. J is TRBJ2-7 and V is TRBV6-1; 7 bases map to TRBD1. The sample consisted of peripheral blood, taken on day 0 of AZD1222 vaccination. The CDR3 spells CASSERQGSYEQYF. CDR3 DNA sequence: TGTGCCAGCAGTGAGAGACAGGGATCCTACGAGCAGTACTTC.